The next 8 T cell receptor beta chains were all read from a single sample in a study of long-term antiretroviral therapy in people with HIV. A v3.0 immunoSEQ assay was performed at survey level. TCRdb keeps only in-frame clones here, not all; method: immunoSEQ multiplex PCR. The sample lists about 43,000 clones, 85% to 95% occurring once. This specimen consisted of unsorted PBMCs, obtained 9.2 years after starting antiretroviral therapy. The receptors come from a man between 25 and 39 years old with HIV.

The chain is built from TRBV4-2 and TRBJ2-1, with TRBD2 matching over 12 bases. Trimming removed 2 bases from V and 6 bases from J; junction bases left unmatched: 5. Germline loops: CDR1 LGHNA, CDR2 YNFKEQ. There are 16 residues in the CDR3. In DNA, the CDR3 is TGTGCCAGCAGCCAATGGACTAGCGGGGCGTTCAATGAGCAGTTCTTC. Translation gives CASSQWTSGAFNEQFF.

Of note for this clone: Within the sample, other DNA sequences also encode this same CDR3. The chain couples TRBV15 to TRBJ1-1; possible D gene TRBD1, 5 bases. The CDR3 sequence is 14 residues long. Germline V gene lookup returns CDR1 LNHNV and CDR2 YYDKDF (reference sequence). V lost 3 bases, J lost 1 base, and 9 bases lay in between. CDR3 nucleotides: TGTGCCACCAGCAGGGGGGGGTCGAACACTGAAGCTTTCTTT. This codes for CATSRGGSNTEAFF.

This chain uses TRBV5-1 with TRBJ1-2; D gene unclear. Germline values: CDR1 SGHRS, CDR2 YFSETQ. The length of the CDR3 is 13 residues. Trimming removed 3 bases at V and 2 bases at J, with 8 bases between. CDR3 sequence: CASSSGGNYGYTF. CDR3 nucleotides: TGCGCCAGCAGCTCGGGAGGGAACTATGGCTACACCTTC. The full variable domain, with the rest looked up from reference TRBV5-1 and TRBJ1-2, is KAGVTQTPRYLIKTRGQQVTLSCSPISGHRSVSWYQQTPGQGLQFLFEYFSETQRNKGNFPGRFSGRQFSNSRSEMNVSTLELGDSALYLCASSSGGNYGYTFGSGTRLTVV.

The CDR3 DNA sequence: TGTGCCAGCTCGCCGGGAGGGGGTTCCAATGAGCAGTTCTTC. Its protein product is CASSPGGGSNEQFF. The V call is TRBV18, the J call TRBJ2-1; 8 nucleotides agree with TRBD2. Germline CDR1 reads KGHSH; CDR2 reads LQKENI. The CDR3 has 14 amino acids. The V and J ends lost 6 bases and 6 bases, in that order; junction bases with no gene match: 7.

The CDR3 is CASSSVGQGGTEAFF. The CDR3 DNA reads as TGTGCCAGCAGCTCCGTGGGACAGGGAGGGACTGAAGCTTTCTTT. J is TRBJ1-1 and V is TRBV27, with TRBD1 matching 9 bases. Germline lookup yields CDR1 MNHEY and CDR2 SMNVEV (reference sequence). The CDR3 is made up of 15 amino acids. The J segment lost 5 bases and the V segment lost 6 bases, leaving 10 bases of the junction unmatched.

This sequence joins TRBV6-5 and TRBJ2-7, with TRBD1 identical over 8 bases. V shed 2 bases, J shed 3 bases, and the junction held 3 bases outside the gene matches. Germline V lookup: CDR1 MNHEY, CDR2 SVGAGI. The CDR3 has 14 amino acids. The CDR3 spells CASSYTGGIYEQYF. In DNA form, the CDR3 reads TGTGCCAGCAGTTACACAGGGGGGATCTACGAGCAGTACTTC.

The chain links TRBV2 to TRBJ1-1, with TRBD1 as a possible D gene (5 bases). Germline values: CDR1 SNHLY, CDR2 FYNNEI. This CDR3 region has 15 residues. V lost 6 bases to trimming and J lost 3 bases, with 17 bases between them. The CDR3 sequence: CASSLTRGRDTEAFF. DNA for the CDR3: TGTGCCAGCAGCCTAACCCGGGGGAGGGACACTGAAGCTTTCTTT.

The genes are TRBV28 and TRBJ1-4; a possible D gene is TRBD1 (5 bases). Germline V gene lookup returns CDR1 MDHEN and CDR2 SYDVKM. Between the trimmed V and J ends, which lost 7 bases and 4 bases, there was a span of 16 bases. The CDR3 totals 15 residues. The CDR3 DNA follows: TGTGCCAGCAATTTCCCGACAGCGGGTAATGAAAAACTGTTTTTT. Its protein product is CASNFPTAGNEKLFF. The full variable domain, rest sourced from reference TRBV28 and TRBJ1-4, is DVKVTQSSRYLVKRTGEKVFLECVQDMDHENMFWYRQDPGLGLRLIYFSYDVKMKEKGDIPEGYSVSREKKERFSLILESASTNQTSMYLCASNFPTAGNEKLFFGSGTQLSVL.